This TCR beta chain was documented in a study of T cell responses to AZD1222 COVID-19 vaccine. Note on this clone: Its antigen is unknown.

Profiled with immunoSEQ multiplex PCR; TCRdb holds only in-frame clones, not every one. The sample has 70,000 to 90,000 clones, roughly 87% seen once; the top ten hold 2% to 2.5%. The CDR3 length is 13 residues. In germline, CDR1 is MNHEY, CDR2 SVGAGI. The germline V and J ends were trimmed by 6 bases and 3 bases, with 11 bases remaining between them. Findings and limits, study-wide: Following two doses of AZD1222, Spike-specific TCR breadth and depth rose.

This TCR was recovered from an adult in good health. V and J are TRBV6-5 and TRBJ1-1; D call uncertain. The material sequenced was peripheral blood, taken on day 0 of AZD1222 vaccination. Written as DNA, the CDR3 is TGTGCCAGCAGCTCAGGCTCTTACACTGAAGCTTTCTTT. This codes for CASSSGSYTEAFF.